This T cell receptor beta chain was identified in a study of regulatory T cells in long-lasting Graves disease. Germline CDR1 reads SNHLY; CDR2 reads FYNNEI. The CDR3 sequence is 16 residues long. Trimming took 1 base from V and 2 from J; bases not matched to a gene: 8. Researchers made TCR beta libraries by using iRepertoire HTBI primers and running Arm-PCR on CDR3 regions. MiXCR, run by TCRdb on the multiplex PCR reads, gives a single entry per CDR3 protein. The data hold about 530,000 distinct CDR3 sequences, with around 15% observed a single time. Study-level results: Results may be inaccurate due to the small sample size.

The time point was: newly diagnosed GD, antithyroid drugs for less than 3 months. Generation of the TCR library employed RNA extracted from PBMCs. EDTA tubes were used for drawing around 9.7 milliliters of peripheral blood. At least ten counts were recorded for this clonotype. Its antigen is not identified. These sequences were also reported in another study, on T cells in Graves' hyperthyroidism and ophthalmopathy. This second study says: The HTBI primer set drove a first-round RT-PCR of the TCR CDR3. Most thyroid clonotypes expanded above 0.001 appeared in blood too.

The receptor comes from a woman aged 40 to 65 with Graves disease. The chain has TRBV2 and TRBJ2-7; TRBD1 matches at 7 bases. The sample was peripheral blood mononuclear cells (PBMCs), taken at new diagnosis, from a patient treated with antithyroid drugs. For the CDR3, the DNA is TGTGCCAGCAGTGAAGAAGGGGGCTGGGAACCCTACGAGCAGTACTTC. Translation gives CASSEEGGWEPYEQYF.